These T cell receptor beta chains were read from a single sample in a study of control samples from healthy donors and cancer patients. TCRdb's table, derived via immunoSEQ multiplex PCR, lists solely in-frame clones and lacks some. The table has roughly 52,000 clones, almost 96% seen once. Sequencing used blood. Every receptor here comes from a woman aged 30 to 39 in good health. The conserved cysteine and the conserved F or W are not part of the CDR3 here. Not all rows give a size; the values are once, few, many and, for expanded clones, a class.

.	TRBV5-1	TRBJ2-6	ASSSGSGGANVLT
.	TRBV11-2	TRBJ2-5	ASSFWREEAETQY
.	TRBV28	TRBJ1-6	ASSLWGNRGNSPLH
.	TRBV2	TRBJ1-5	ASKSSGTDHQPQH
.	TRBV29-1	TRBJ2-1	SVEFTWGHEQF
few	TRBV21-1	TRBJ1-1	ASSKERFRTPGGREAF
.	TRBV11-2	TRBJ1-2	ASSILMGYGYT
.	TRBV6-1	TRBJ2-7	ASSEGETYEQY
.	TRBV10-3	TRBJ2-7	AISGGPRTSGRVDEQY
.	TRBV7-9	TRBJ2-2	ASSLGEGGELF
.	TRBV19	TRBJ1-1	ASSNTRNTEAF
.	TRBV9	TRBJ1-3	ASSVGSVGNTIY
.	TRBV13	TRBJ2-3	ASSPRTGESTDTQY
once	TRBV28	TRBJ2-5	ASSLEETQY
.	TRBV24-1	TRBJ2-3	ATSDLALQY
.	TRBV28	TRBJ1-5	ASSGNQPQH
once	TRBV4-1	TRBJ2-7	ASSQDGGWEQY
.	TRBV27	TRBJ1-2	ASSSRGPHYGYT
.	TRBV16	TRBJ1-4	ASSQSLEDAWATNEKLF
.	TRBV28	TRBJ2-5	ASSFRRQYQETQY
.	TRBV5-6	TRBJ1-2	ASRRTVSGYT
.	TRBV21-1	TRBJ1-2	ASSKNRGRNYGYT
.	TRBV19	TRBJ1-5	ASSISDNQPQH
.	TRBV5-4	TRBJ2-7	ASSSTSGSSYEQY
.	TRBV29-1	TRBJ2-1	SGRDSGSPSSYNEQF
.	TRBV28	TRBJ1-6	ASSFQGHNSPLH
.	TRBV6-1	TRBJ2-1	ASSEALTSGSTNEQF
once	TRBV19	TRBJ1-2	ASSTPDRAAPNYGYT
.	TRBV20-1	TRBJ2-1	SANLLAEQF
.	TRBV12-3/TRBV12-4	TRBJ2-5	ASMRLGDETQY
once	TRBV4-2	TRBJ2-1	ASSFSGREYNEQF
.	TRBV25-1	TRBJ1-2	ASSATGRGNYGYT
.	TRBV4-2	TRBJ2-7	ASSPGLAGSYEQY
.	TRBV28	TRBJ2-3	ASSLRRRRGGTDTQY
.	TRBV2	TRBJ2-1	ASNRAGTSDYNEQF
.	TRBV2	TRBJ2-7	ASSGGQSSYEQY
.	TRBV6-6	TRBJ2-1	ASSRSGLAGVGEQF
.	TRBV6-5	TRBJ2-3	ASRGGRVVTDTQY
.	TRBV3-1/TRBV3-2	TRBJ2-2	ASSSTRGSGELF
.	TRBV13	TRBJ1-2	ASRITGGGGYT